This entry lists 11 T cell receptor beta chains sequenced from one sample in a study of PD-1 blockade in classical Hodgkin lymphoma. Assay: immunoSEQ multiplex PCR; the TCRdb copy retains only in-frame clones and omits some. The sample carries roughly 39,000 clones, over 70% recorded once. Specified time point: cycle 4 day 1 (C4D1), after around six weeks of nivolumab. Relapse after autologous stem cell transplantation occurred in every patient, and brentuximab vedotin exposure varied. Sequencing used peripheral blood mononuclear cells (PBMCs), obtained before the fourth cycle of nivolumab. These TCRs come from a human donor with classical Hodgkin lymphoma.

This clone was counted a few times. The V call is TRBV27, the J call TRBJ1-5; the D is unclear. The V gene lost 5 bases and the J gene lost 9 bases, with 14 bases spanning the gap. Germline lookup yields CDR1 MNHEY and CDR2 SMNVEV (reference sequence). The CDR3 covers 13 residues. CDR3 residues: CASSPHFLGPQHF. The CDR3 coding sequence is TGTGCCAGCAGTCCACACTTCCTGGGGCCCCAGCATTTT.

This clone was seen at least ten times. The chain is built from TRBV30 and TRBJ1-2; D gene ambiguous. Looked up from germline, CDR1 is GTSNPN and CDR2 is SVGIG (reference sequence). The CDR3 runs 14 residues. Between the trimmed V and J ends, which lost 3 bases and 6 bases, there was a span of 17 bases. CDR3 sequence reads: CAWSVGGGIDGYTF. The CDR3 DNA reads TGTGCCTGGAGCGTGGGCGGCGGGATAGATGGCTACACCTTC.

This clone was picked up a small number of times. The rearrangement links TRBV7-3 to TRBJ2-1; 10 bases map to TRBD2. The CDR3 is made up of 16 amino acids. Unmatched junction bases numbered 3, after V lost 2 bases and J lost 2 bases. Per the germline V gene, CDR1 is SGHTA and CDR2 is FQGTGA. This CDR3 reads CASSLESGGAYNEQFF. CDR3 bases: TGTGCCAGCAGCTTAGAAAGCGGGGGGGCCTACAATGAGCAGTTCTTC. The full variable domain, rest sourced from reference TRBV7-3 and TRBJ2-1, is GAGVSQTPSNKVTEKGKYVELRCDPISGHTALYWYRQSLGQGPEFLIYFQGTGAADDSGLPNDRFFAVRPEGSVSTLKIQRTERGDSAVYLCASSLESGGAYNEQFFGPGTRLTVL.

The rearrangement uses TRBV5-1 and TRBJ2-7; 8 bases are shared with TRBD1. Trimming took 2 bases from V and 13 from J; bases not matched to a gene: 8. Germline V lookup: CDR1 SGHRS, CDR2 YFSETQ. The CDR3 loop spans 12 amino acids. CDR3 DNA: TGCGCCAGCAGCTTTACAGGGGGAGAGACTTACTTC. Translated: CASSFTGGETYF.

The count of this clone is one. The chain links TRBV11-1 to TRBJ2-3; D call uncertain. The CDR3 is 13 amino acids. Germline CDR1 SGHAT, CDR2 FQDESV (reference sequence). Trimming left V 1 base short and J 5 bases short, with 7 bases between. The CDR3 nucleotides are TGTGCCAGCAGCTTAGTAGGGTTAGATACGCAGTATTTT. This sequence encodes CASSLVGLDTQYF.

The chain links TRBV5-4 to TRBJ2-3, with D maybe TRBD2 (5 bases). V dropped 0 bases and J dropped 7 bases, with 12 bases sitting between them. The CDR3 extends over 14 amino acids. Germline V gene sequence: CDR1 SGHNT, CDR2 YYREEE (reference sequence). The CDR3 sequence: CASSLALTGNTQYF. CDR3 nucleotide sequence: TGTGCCAGCAGCTTGGCACTAACGGGAAATACGCAGTATTTT. The variable domain in full, with the rest retrieved from reference TRBV5-4 and TRBJ2-3, is ETGVTQSPTHLIKTRGQQVTLRCSSQSGHNTVSWYQQALGQGPQFIFQYYREEENGRGNFPPRFSGLQFPNYSSELNVNALELDDSALYLCASSLALTGNTQYFGPGTRLTVL.

The rearrangement uses TRBV7-8 and TRBJ2-6; D remains unclear. This CDR3 is 16 amino acids long. V was trimmed by 5 bases and J by 0 bases, leaving 11 bases between them. CDR1 is SGHVS and CDR2 is FQNEAQ in the germline V gene. The chain's CDR3 is CASSLPQVSGANVLTF. The CDR3 region has the DNA TGTGCCAGCAGCCTCCCTCAGGTCTCTGGGGCCAACGTCCTGACTTTC.

This clone came up once. The chain carries TRBV18 and TRBJ2-1; 7 positions agree with TRBD2. CDR1 is KGHSH and CDR2 is LQKENI in the germline V gene. This CDR3 has 14 residues. J was trimmed by 10 bases and V by 3 bases; bases with no gene match: 9. The CDR3 bases are TGTGCCAGCTCACCGATTGCGGGGGAAGGAGAGCAGTTCTTC. Protein sequence: CASSPIAGEGEQFF.

The V call is TRBV7-3, the J call TRBJ2-2, with 11 bases lining up with TRBD2. The CDR3 has 15 residues. The junction had 6 bases not matched to a gene; V was cut back by 5 bases and J by 7 bases. CDR1 is SGHTA and CDR2 is FQGTGA in the germline V gene. CDR3 sequence (DNA): TGTGCCAGCAGCGTTAGCGGGGGGGCTGGCGGGGAGCTGTTTTTT. Translating gives CASSVSGGAGGELFF. Supplemented by reference TRBV7-3 and TRBJ2-2, the full variable domain reads GAGVSQTPSNKVTEKGKYVELRCDPISGHTALYWYRQSLGQGPEFLIYFQGTGAADDSGLPNDRFFAVRPEGSVSTLKIQRTERGDSAVYLCASSVSGGAGGELFFGEGSRLTVL.

The chain combines TRBV7-2 with TRBJ2-3; no firm D call. The length of the CDR3 is 13 residues. Looked up from germline, CDR1 is SGHTA and CDR2 is FQGNSA. Trimming cost V 2 bases and J 5 bases, with 8 bases left between them. The CDR3 sequence: CASSLRRLDTQYF. The CDR3 DNA reads as TGTGCCAGCAGCTTACGGAGATTAGATACGCAGTATTTT.

The chain joins TRBV5-1 to TRBJ2-3, with D maybe TRBD2 (6 bases). The CDR3 covers 14 residues. V lost 1 base and J 4 bases, leaving 10 bases between the germline ends. Germline V gene data show CDR1 as SGHRS and CDR2 as YFSETQ. The chain's CDR3 is CASSLKGGADTQYF. The CDR3 DNA reads as TGCGCCAGCAGCTTGAAGGGAGGCGCAGATACGCAGTATTTT.